Listed below are T cell receptor beta chains from one sample, sequenced in a study of cytomegalovirus exposure and HLA in healthy donors. Assay: immunoSEQ multiplex PCR; the TCRdb copy retains only in-frame clones and omits some. The table has about 200,000 clones, approximately 88% seen once; the top ten hold 0.71%. Sequenced: PBMCs. The receptors derive from a boy aged 2 to 10 in good health and CMV-seronegative. Each CDR3 is given with its conserved first and last residue. Fields, in order: J gene, clone size, D gene, V gene, CDR3 protein, CDR3 DNA. The D gene is left open where the match is weak. A clone size is listed for some rows: how often the clone was seen (once, few, many), or a class if it is expanded.

j_call: TRBJ1-2; clone_size: once; d_call: -; v_call: TRBV10-3; cdr3_aa: CAISEPTTTPPNYGYTF; cdr3_nt: TGTGCCATCAGTGAGCCAACAACGACACCGCCTAACTATGGCTACACCTTC
j_call: TRBJ1-2; clone_size: few; d_call: -; v_call: TRBV30; cdr3_aa: CAWSRGWYGYTF; cdr3_nt: TGTGCCTGGAGTAGGGGATGGTATGGCTACACCTTC
j_call: TRBJ1-5; clone_size: -; d_call: -; v_call: TRBV18; cdr3_aa: CASSPWQANQPQHF; cdr3_nt: TGTGCCAGCTCACCATGGCAGGCAAATCAGCCCCAGCATTTT
j_call: TRBJ1-6; clone_size: -; d_call: -; v_call: TRBV18; cdr3_aa: CASSANNSPLHF; cdr3_nt: TGTGCCAGCTCAGCTAATAATTCACCCCTCCACTTT
j_call: TRBJ2-1; clone_size: -; d_call: -; v_call: TRBV7-2; cdr3_aa: CASSLGPNNEQFF; cdr3_nt: TGTGCCAGCAGCTTAGGGCCGAATAATGAGCAGTTCTTC
j_call: TRBJ1-4; clone_size: -; d_call: TRBD1; v_call: TRBV2; cdr3_aa: CASRAVGTATNEKLFF; cdr3_nt: TGTGCCAGCAGGGCCGTCGGGACAGCAACTAATGAAAAACTGTTTTTT
j_call: TRBJ2-7; clone_size: -; d_call: TRBD1; v_call: TRBV6-5; cdr3_aa: CASSPGQGCEQYF; cdr3_nt: TGTGCCAGCAGTCCAGGACAGGGTTGCGAGCAGTACTTC
j_call: TRBJ2-3; clone_size: -; d_call: -; v_call: TRBV2; cdr3_aa: CASSGLVSGTDTQYF; cdr3_nt: TGTGCCAGCAGTGGACTAGTATCCGGCACAGATACGCAGTATTTT
j_call: TRBJ2-7; clone_size: once; d_call: -; v_call: TRBV9; cdr3_aa: CASSVGLSNGPQYF; cdr3_nt: TGTGCCAGCAGCGTAGGTCTGAGTAACGGTCCTCAGTACTTC
j_call: TRBJ1-2; clone_size: -; d_call: TRBD1; v_call: TRBV7-8; cdr3_aa: CASSPTGGYGYTF; cdr3_nt: TGTGCCAGCAGCCCAACAGGGGGCTATGGCTACACCTTC
j_call: TRBJ1-5; clone_size: -; d_call: -; v_call: TRBV4-1; cdr3_aa: CASSPEGGREPQHF; cdr3_nt: TGCGCCAGCAGCCCCGAGGGGGGGCGGGAGCCCCAGCATTTT
j_call: TRBJ2-2; clone_size: -; d_call: TRBD2; v_call: TRBV5-1; cdr3_aa: CASSSGLAGGNTGELFF; cdr3_nt: TGCGCCAGCAGCTCCGGACTAGCGGGGGGGAACACCGGGGAGCTGTTTTTT
j_call: TRBJ2-5; clone_size: -; d_call: TRBD2; v_call: TRBV6-5; cdr3_aa: CASSYLGGRGQETQYF; cdr3_nt: TGTGCCAGCAGTTACTTGGGCGGGAGGGGACAAGAGACCCAGTACTTC
j_call: TRBJ1-2; clone_size: -; d_call: TRBD1; v_call: TRBV11-2; cdr3_aa: CASSLFWTGSKDGYTF; cdr3_nt: TGTGCCAGCAGCTTATTTTGGACAGGGAGTAAGGATGGCTACACCTTC
j_call: TRBJ1-1; clone_size: -; d_call: -; v_call: TRBV25-1; cdr3_aa: CASSENRVLDTEAFF; cdr3_nt: TGTGCCAGCAGTGAAAATCGGGTATTGGACACTGAAGCTTTCTTT
j_call: TRBJ2-4; clone_size: -; d_call: -; v_call: TRBV5-4; cdr3_aa: CASSLKDSSKNIQYF; cdr3_nt: TGTGCCAGCAGCTTGAAGGACAGCTCCAAAAACATTCAGTACTTC
j_call: TRBJ1-2; clone_size: -; d_call: TRBD1; v_call: TRBV5-5; cdr3_aa: CASSKDRADGYTF; cdr3_nt: TGTGCCAGCAGCAAGGACAGGGCGGATGGCTACACCTTC
j_call: TRBJ1-2; clone_size: once; d_call: TRBD1; v_call: TRBV9; cdr3_aa: CASSVEQGADGYTF; cdr3_nt: TGTGCCAGCAGCGTAGAACAGGGGGCGGATGGCTACACCTTC
j_call: TRBJ1-2; clone_size: -; d_call: TRBD1; v_call: TRBV2; cdr3_aa: CASSGQGIGYTF; cdr3_nt: TGTGCCAGCAGCGGACAGGGGATAGGCTACACCTTC
j_call: TRBJ1-2; clone_size: -; d_call: -; v_call: TRBV2; cdr3_aa: CASSDRYYGYTF; cdr3_nt: TGTGCCAGCAGTGACAGATACTATGGCTACACCTTC
j_call: TRBJ1-2; clone_size: -; d_call: -; v_call: TRBV4-1; cdr3_aa: CASSQQGKYGYTF; cdr3_nt: TGCGCCAGCAGCCAACAGGGGAAGTATGGCTACACCTTC
j_call: TRBJ1-4; clone_size: -; d_call: -; v_call: TRBV11-2; cdr3_aa: CASSNRQVEKLFF; cdr3_nt: TGTGCCAGCAGCAACCGACAGGTTGAAAAACTGTTTTTT
j_call: TRBJ1-2; clone_size: -; d_call: TRBD1; v_call: TRBV4-1; cdr3_aa: CASSSGDSYGYTF; cdr3_nt: TGCGCCAGCAGCTCTGGGGACAGCTATGGCTACACCTTC
j_call: TRBJ1-6; clone_size: -; d_call: -; v_call: TRBV6-5; cdr3_aa: CASSYSPQDWALHF; cdr3_nt: TGTGCCAGCAGTTACTCCCCACAGGATTGGGCCCTCCACTTT
j_call: TRBJ1-2; clone_size: -; d_call: -; v_call: TRBV6-1; cdr3_aa: CASSGETNNYGYTF; cdr3_nt: TGTGCCAGCAGTGGTGAGACAAATAACTATGGCTACACCTTC
j_call: TRBJ2-1; clone_size: -; d_call: -; v_call: TRBV7-8; cdr3_aa: CASSLEIGAYNEQFF; cdr3_nt: TGTGCCAGCAGCTTAGAGATAGGGGCCTACAATGAGCAGTTCTTC
j_call: TRBJ2-1; clone_size: -; d_call: -; v_call: TRBV7-8; cdr3_aa: CASSLQGFYNEQFF; cdr3_nt: TGTGCCAGCAGCTTACAGGGATTTTACAATGAGCAGTTCTTC
j_call: TRBJ2-4; clone_size: -; d_call: -; v_call: TRBV21-1; cdr3_aa: CASCRDKKYF; cdr3_nt: TGTGCCAGCTGCCGGGACAAAAAGTACTTC
j_call: TRBJ2-5; clone_size: -; d_call: -; v_call: TRBV18; cdr3_aa: CASSPPGSLEETQYF; cdr3_nt: TGTGCCAGCTCACCACCGGGCAGTTTGGAAGAGACCCAGTACTTC
j_call: TRBJ1-2; clone_size: -; d_call: -; v_call: TRBV5-4; cdr3_aa: CASSLEGSYGYTF; cdr3_nt: TGTGCCAGCAGCTTAGAGGGATCCTATGGCTACACCTTC
j_call: TRBJ2-2; clone_size: -; d_call: -; v_call: TRBV13; cdr3_aa: CASSLGGGSGAGELFF; cdr3_nt: TGTGCCAGCAGCTTAGGTGGCGGGTCCGGGGCCGGGGAGCTGTTTTTT
j_call: TRBJ2-7; clone_size: -; d_call: TRBD2; v_call: TRBV27; cdr3_aa: CASTTSAASGRYEQYF; cdr3_nt: TGTGCCAGCACCACGAGCGCGGCTAGCGGGAGGTACGAGCAGTACTTC
j_call: TRBJ1-1; clone_size: -; d_call: -; v_call: TRBV29-1; cdr3_aa: CSVEAGRERDTEAFF; cdr3_nt: TGCAGCGTTGAAGCTGGGAGAGAGCGGGACACTGAAGCTTTCTTT
j_call: TRBJ1-1; clone_size: few; d_call: -; v_call: TRBV6-1; cdr3_aa: CASSEALVQGEAFF; cdr3_nt: TGTGCCAGCAGTGAAGCGCTCGTCCAGGGGGAAGCTTTCTTT
j_call: TRBJ2-1; clone_size: -; d_call: TRBD2; v_call: TRBV11-3; cdr3_aa: CASSSPSGGLAGNEQFF; cdr3_nt: TGTGCCAGCAGTTCCCCCTCCGGGGGGCTAGCGGGAAATGAGCAGTTCTTC
j_call: TRBJ1-2; clone_size: -; d_call: TRBD1; v_call: TRBV28; cdr3_aa: CASSLTRTGRGYGYTF; cdr3_nt: TGTGCCAGCAGTTTAACTCGGACAGGGAGGGGCTATGGCTACACCTTC
j_call: TRBJ2-3; clone_size: -; d_call: TRBD2; v_call: TRBV2; cdr3_aa: CASSDVGTSGGPSTDTQYF; cdr3_nt: TGTGCCAGCAGTGATGTAGGGACTAGCGGGGGGCCGAGCACAGATACGCAGTATTTT
j_call: TRBJ1-1; clone_size: -; d_call: TRBD1; v_call: TRBV19; cdr3_aa: CASSTTRQGDTEAFF; cdr3_nt: TGTGCCAGTAGTACCACCCGACAGGGGGACACTGAAGCTTTCTTT
j_call: TRBJ1-2; clone_size: -; d_call: -; v_call: TRBV25-1; cdr3_aa: CASRPTSAGANYGYTF; cdr3_nt: TGTGCCAGCAGGCCTACCTCGGCAGGGGCTAACTATGGCTACACCTTC
j_call: TRBJ2-1; clone_size: -; d_call: -; v_call: TRBV5-1; cdr3_aa: CASSLDRTGISVLVLSCPFF; cdr3_nt: TGCGCCAGCAGCTTGGACCGAACAGGGATCAGTGTTTTGGTGCTAAGCTGTCCGTTCTTC
j_call: TRBJ1-2; clone_size: -; d_call: TRBD1; v_call: TRBV6-5; cdr3_aa: CASSSPTGNYGYTF; cdr3_nt: TGTGCCAGCAGTTCGCCGACAGGGAACTATGGCTACACCTTC
j_call: TRBJ2-7; clone_size: few; d_call: -; v_call: TRBV4-1; cdr3_aa: CASSQDQGPYEQYF; cdr3_nt: TGCGCCAGCAGCCAAGATCAGGGCCCCTACGAGCAGTACTTC
j_call: TRBJ2-3; clone_size: -; d_call: TRBD2; v_call: TRBV7-3; cdr3_aa: CASSRGTSGIAADTQYF; cdr3_nt: TGTGCCAGCAGCCGGGGCACTAGCGGAATCGCTGCAGATACGCAGTATTTT
j_call: TRBJ2-5; clone_size: -; d_call: TRBD2; v_call: TRBV4-2; cdr3_aa: CASSQGPGSGGGGPEQETQYF; cdr3_nt: TGTGCCAGCAGCCAAGGGCCTGGGTCGGGCGGCGGGGGGCCCGAGCAAGAGACCCAGTACTTC
j_call: TRBJ1-6; clone_size: -; d_call: TRBD1; v_call: TRBV6-5; cdr3_aa: CASSYGTGGNSPLHF; cdr3_nt: TGTGCCAGCAGTTACGGGACAGGGGGGAATTCACCCCTCCACTTT
j_call: TRBJ2-2; clone_size: -; d_call: TRBD2; v_call: TRBV6-5; cdr3_aa: CASSYRGTSTGELFF; cdr3_nt: TGTGCCAGCAGTTACCGGGGGACTAGCACCGGGGAGCTGTTTTTT
j_call: TRBJ2-1; clone_size: -; d_call: TRBD2; v_call: TRBV6-5; cdr3_aa: CASSYVAGVYNEQFF; cdr3_nt: TGTGCCAGCAGTTACGTGGCGGGAGTTTACAATGAGCAGTTCTTC
j_call: TRBJ2-5; clone_size: once; d_call: -; v_call: TRBV11-2; cdr3_aa: CASSLGRGSQETQYF; cdr3_nt: TGTGCCAGCAGCTTAGGTCGGGGGAGCCAAGAGACCCAGTACTTC
j_call: TRBJ1-2; clone_size: -; d_call: TRBD1; v_call: TRBV10-3; cdr3_aa: CAISEPGQGEGYTF; cdr3_nt: TGTGCCATCAGTGAGCCGGGACAGGGGGAGGGCTACACCTTC
j_call: TRBJ2-5; clone_size: -; d_call: TRBD2; v_call: TRBV14; cdr3_aa: CASSPLAGVVLETQYF; cdr3_nt: TGTGCCAGCAGCCCCCTAGCGGGAGTTGTTCTGGAGACCCAGTACTTC
j_call: TRBJ2-3; clone_size: -; d_call: -; v_call: TRBV5-1; cdr3_aa: CASSFGRMTDTQYF; cdr3_nt: TGCGCCAGCAGCTTTGGCAGGATGACAGATACGCAGTATTTT
j_call: TRBJ2-4; clone_size: -; d_call: -; v_call: TRBV6-5; cdr3_aa: CASSSDRNIQYF; cdr3_nt: TGTGCCAGCAGTTCTGACAGAAACATTCAGTACTTC
j_call: TRBJ2-1; clone_size: -; d_call: TRBD2; v_call: TRBV6-4; cdr3_aa: CASSDSQAGAKFF; cdr3_nt: TGTGCCAGCAGTGACTCCCAGGCGGGAGCAAAGTTCTTC
j_call: TRBJ2-5; clone_size: -; d_call: TRBD2; v_call: TRBV28; cdr3_aa: CASSPRPGRTSGGRETQYF; cdr3_nt: TGTGCCAGCAGCCCACGCCCAGGGAGGACTAGCGGGGGGCGAGAGACCCAGTACTTC
j_call: TRBJ2-7; clone_size: once; d_call: TRBD1; v_call: TRBV4-1; cdr3_aa: CASSQGRTGGFNEQYF; cdr3_nt: TGCGCCAGCAGCCAAGGGCGGACAGGGGGCTTCAACGAGCAGTACTTC